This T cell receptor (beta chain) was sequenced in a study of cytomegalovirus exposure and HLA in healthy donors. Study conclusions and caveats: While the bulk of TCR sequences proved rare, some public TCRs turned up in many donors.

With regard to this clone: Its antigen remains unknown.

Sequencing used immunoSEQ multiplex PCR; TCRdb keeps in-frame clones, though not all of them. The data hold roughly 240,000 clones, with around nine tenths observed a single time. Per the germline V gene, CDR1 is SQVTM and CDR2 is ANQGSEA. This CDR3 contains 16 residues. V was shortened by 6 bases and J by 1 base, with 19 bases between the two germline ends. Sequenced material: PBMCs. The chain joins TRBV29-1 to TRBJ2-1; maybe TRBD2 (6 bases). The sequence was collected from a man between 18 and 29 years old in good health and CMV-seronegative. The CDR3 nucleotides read TGCAGCGTCGTGGCGGGAAGACCGATTTCCTACAATGAGCAGTTCTTC. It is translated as CSVVAGRPISYNEQFF.